This is a list of T cell receptor beta chains from one sample in a study of blood T cell repertoires in COVID-19. Some clones are missing from TCRdb's copy, which holds only in-frame ones; the method was immunoSEQ multiplex PCR. Among about 200,000 clones listed, roughly 80% were seen once. The source material was peripheral blood. The receptors stem from a man aged 55-75 years with COVID-19, enrolled during active disease. Each CDR3 is given with its conserved first and last residue. Fields, in order: J gene, V gene, clone size, D gene, CDR3 DNA, CDR3 protein. The D gene is left open where the match is weak. Some rows mark clone size as missing; the rest say once, few, many or name a class of expanded clone.

j_call: TRBJ2-3
v_call: TRBV20-1
clone_size: -
d_call: TRBD2
cdr3_nt: TGCAGTGCTAGTCAGCGGGGGGTAGTTACAGATACGCAGTATTTT
cdr3_aa: CSASQRGVVTDTQYF

j_call: TRBJ1-2
v_call: TRBV27
clone_size: -
d_call: -
cdr3_nt: TGTGCCAGCAGTAGCACCATTCTGGGCCGCCCCGAAGGCTACACCTTC
cdr3_aa: CASSSTILGRPEGYTF

j_call: TRBJ1-1
v_call: TRBV29-1
clone_size: few
d_call: -
cdr3_nt: TGCAGCGTTCGAATCACTCTGAACACTGAAGCTTTCTTT
cdr3_aa: CSVRITLNTEAFF

j_call: TRBJ1-2
v_call: TRBV30
clone_size: -
d_call: -
cdr3_nt: TGTGCCTGGGGGCGGATCGGCTACACCTTC
cdr3_aa: CAWGRIGYTF

j_call: TRBJ1-2
v_call: TRBV15
clone_size: -
d_call: -
cdr3_nt: TGTGCCACCAGCAGAAAGACGGAGAACTATGGCTACACCTTC
cdr3_aa: CATSRKTENYGYTF

j_call: TRBJ1-2
v_call: TRBV3-1/TRBV3-2
clone_size: -
d_call: -
cdr3_nt: TGTGCCAGCAGCCCCTACCCCGTGTTGATGGCCCCAGGGAATGGCTACACCTTC
cdr3_aa: CASSPYPVLMAPGNGYTF

j_call: TRBJ1-1
v_call: TRBV29-1
clone_size: -
d_call: TRBD1
cdr3_nt: TGCAGCGTCTTAGGGAACTTGGACAGGGGGAGTTTGAACACTGAAGCTTTCTTT
cdr3_aa: CSVLGNLDRGSLNTEAFF

j_call: TRBJ2-7
v_call: TRBV19
clone_size: -
d_call: -
cdr3_nt: TGTGCCAGTAGGGCAGAGGCCTACGAGCAGTACTTC
cdr3_aa: CASRAEAYEQYF

j_call: TRBJ1-2
v_call: TRBV18
clone_size: -
d_call: TRBD1
cdr3_nt: TGTGCCAGCTCACCGGACAGGGACTATGGCTACACCTTC
cdr3_aa: CASSPDRDYGYTF

j_call: TRBJ1-5
v_call: TRBV30
clone_size: -
d_call: TRBD1
cdr3_nt: TGTGCCTGGAGCTTATTGGGGACAGGGGTGGAACCCCAGCATTTT
cdr3_aa: CAWSLLGTGVEPQHF

j_call: TRBJ1-5
v_call: TRBV2
clone_size: -
d_call: -
cdr3_nt: TGTGCCAGCAGGGGCCCAGAAGAGCCCCAGCATTTT
cdr3_aa: CASRGPEEPQHF

j_call: TRBJ2-7
v_call: TRBV6-1
clone_size: -
d_call: -
cdr3_nt: TGTGCCAGCAGTGACAGGTACGAGCAGTACTTC
cdr3_aa: CASSDRYEQYF

j_call: TRBJ1-2
v_call: TRBV5-1
clone_size: -
d_call: -
cdr3_nt: TGCGCCAGCAGCTTGGGGCAGATGGCTCTGAACACCTTC
cdr3_aa: CASSLGQMALNTF

j_call: TRBJ2-2
v_call: TRBV11-3
clone_size: -
d_call: TRBD1
cdr3_nt: TGTGCCAGCAGCTCGAGGGGACAGGCGAACACCGGGGAGCTGTTTTTT
cdr3_aa: CASSSRGQANTGELFF

j_call: TRBJ2-5
v_call: TRBV9
clone_size: -
d_call: -
cdr3_nt: TGTGCCAGCAGCGCAAGGGGGTTAGAGACCCAGTACTTC
cdr3_aa: CASSARGLETQYF

j_call: TRBJ1-5
v_call: TRBV3-1/TRBV3-2
clone_size: -
d_call: -
cdr3_nt: TGTGCCAGCAGCGAAGGGGGAGGTGTCTATAGCAATCAGCCCCAGCATTTT
cdr3_aa: CASSEGGGVYSNQPQHF

j_call: TRBJ1-6
v_call: TRBV10-3
clone_size: -
d_call: -
cdr3_nt: TGTGCCGCCCGGACGGGGAATTCACCCCTCCACTTT
cdr3_aa: CAARTGNSPLHF

j_call: TRBJ2-1
v_call: TRBV2
clone_size: -
d_call: -
cdr3_nt: TGTGCCAGCAGTGCGCGCAGGGGCTCCTACAATGAGCAGTTCTTC
cdr3_aa: CASSARRGSYNEQFF

j_call: TRBJ2-2
v_call: TRBV7-3
clone_size: -
d_call: TRBD1
cdr3_nt: TGTGCCAGCAGCTTAACCCGGACAGGGGCCACCGGGGAGCTGTTTTTT
cdr3_aa: CASSLTRTGATGELFF

j_call: TRBJ1-1
v_call: TRBV6-5
clone_size: -
d_call: -
cdr3_nt: TGTGCCAGGCGCCTCAGGGGAGAAGCTTTCTTT
cdr3_aa: CARRLRGEAFF

j_call: TRBJ1-5
v_call: TRBV6-1
clone_size: -
d_call: -
cdr3_nt: TGTGCCAGCAGTGAACTACCAACTACCAATAATCAGCCCCAGCATTTT
cdr3_aa: CASSELPTTNNQPQHF

j_call: TRBJ1-2
v_call: TRBV4-3
clone_size: -
d_call: -
cdr3_nt: TGCGCCAGCAGTCGTCAGGGTTCTGGCTACACCTTC
cdr3_aa: CASSRQGSGYTF

j_call: TRBJ1-1
v_call: TRBV5-1
clone_size: -
d_call: -
cdr3_nt: TGCGCCAGCAGCTTGGATGGGGGCAAGACTGAAGCTTTCTTT
cdr3_aa: CASSLDGGKTEAFF

j_call: TRBJ1-1
v_call: TRBV6-5
clone_size: -
d_call: TRBD1
cdr3_nt: TGTGCCAGCACCCGAACAGGGGACACTGAAGCTTTCTTT
cdr3_aa: CASTRTGDTEAFF

j_call: TRBJ2-7
v_call: TRBV21-1
clone_size: -
d_call: -
cdr3_nt: TGTGCCAGCACCCTAATTAAACAGGGATACGAGCAGTACTTC
cdr3_aa: CASTLIKQGYEQYF

j_call: TRBJ2-7
v_call: TRBV10-3
clone_size: -
d_call: TRBD2
cdr3_nt: TGTGCCATCAGTACGACTAGCGGGACCACCTACGAGCAGTACTTC
cdr3_aa: CAISTTSGTTYEQYF

j_call: TRBJ2-1
v_call: TRBV4-1
clone_size: -
d_call: TRBD1
cdr3_nt: TGCGCCAGCAGCCAAAACAGGGGATACAATGAGCAGTTCTTC
cdr3_aa: CASSQNRGYNEQFF

j_call: TRBJ1-1
v_call: TRBV6-5
clone_size: -
d_call: -
cdr3_nt: TGTGCCAGCACCCCAGACAGCTACACTGAAGCTTTCTTT
cdr3_aa: CASTPDSYTEAFF

j_call: TRBJ1-1
v_call: TRBV7-8
clone_size: -
d_call: TRBD1
cdr3_nt: TGTGCCAGCAGCCTGGGACAGCGTGAAGCTTTCTTT
cdr3_aa: CASSLGQREAFF

j_call: TRBJ2-3
v_call: TRBV19
clone_size: -
d_call: -
cdr3_nt: TGTGCCAGTAGTATAGTCTTGCGGGGTATGGGAGATACGCAGTATTTT
cdr3_aa: CASSIVLRGMGDTQYF

j_call: TRBJ1-2
v_call: TRBV6-5
clone_size: -
d_call: -
cdr3_nt: TGTGCCAGCAGTTACATCTACACAGGGAGGGAGGATGGCTACACCTTC
cdr3_aa: CASSYIYTGREDGYTF

j_call: TRBJ2-4
v_call: TRBV6-2/TRBV6-3
clone_size: -
d_call: -
cdr3_nt: TGTGCCAGCAGTTACAACGACAGGTTGGTCAAAAACATTCAGTACTTC
cdr3_aa: CASSYNDRLVKNIQYF

j_call: TRBJ1-4
v_call: TRBV30
clone_size: -
d_call: TRBD1
cdr3_nt: TGTGCCTGGAGTCCCGGGACAGGGAATGAAAAACTGTTTTTT
cdr3_aa: CAWSPGTGNEKLFF

j_call: TRBJ2-3
v_call: TRBV25-1
clone_size: -
d_call: TRBD1
cdr3_nt: TGTGCCAGCAGTGGGGACAGTCCAGATACGCAGTATTTT
cdr3_aa: CASSGDSPDTQYF

j_call: TRBJ1-1
v_call: TRBV27
clone_size: -
d_call: TRBD1
cdr3_nt: TGTGCCAGCAGTTTTTTCGGGACAGGGAAATACACTGAAGCTTTCTTT
cdr3_aa: CASSFFGTGKYTEAFF